This T cell receptor beta chain was profiled in a study of blood T cell repertoires in COVID-19. As for the study in general: Both acute and convalescent COVID-19 samples were obtained from the United States, Italy and Spain. PBMCs, B-cell-depleted T cells, or T cells provided the cDNA or gDNA that made up the material.

In the authors' workflow: How many nucleated cells were present was estimated from reference gene primer amplification. Data came from immunoSEQ multiplex PCR; TCRdb stores just in-frame clones and leaves some out. D and trimming come from the DNA, and the V and J calls and clone size come from that table. The sample gives about 120,000 clones, more than 75% of which show up once; almost 30% is in the top ten. This CDR3 is 15 amino acids long. Germline lookup yields CDR1 SGHNT and CDR2 YYREEE (reference sequence). Trimming took 4 bases from V and 1 from J; bases not matched to a gene: 3. The sequenced material came from peripheral blood. The TCR was taken from a woman in her seventies with acute or convalescent COVID-19. The chain combines TRBV5-4 with TRBJ1-3; 9 bases line up with TRBD1. Written as DNA, the CDR3 is TGTGCCAGCAGCGCCGGGACAGGGTCTGGAAACACCATATATTTT. This sequence encodes CASSAGTGSGNTIYF.